This TCR beta chain was captured in a study of blood T cell repertoires in COVID-19. Original analysis: Amplification from reference gene primers served as the basis for estimated nucleated cell counts. Measured with immunoSEQ multiplex PCR; TCRdb has only the in-frame clones, and not every one. The V and J calls and clone size come from that table; D and trimming were worked out from the DNA. The data hold roughly 50,000 clones, with approximately 90% observed a single time. The V gene's germline CDR1 is MNHEY and CDR2 SVGAGI. This CDR3 is built from 14 residues. Trimming removed 0 bases from V and 1 base from J, with 6 bases in between. Details on this clone: The same CDR3 can be traced to other DNA sequences in this sample.

The source of this sequence is a man of 80 years or more with acute or convalescent COVID-19. V gene TRBV6-5 combines with J gene TRBJ1-1, with D uncertain. The sequenced sample was peripheral blood. DNA of the CDR3: TGTGCCAGCAGTTACTCCACGGGGAACACTGAAGCTTTCTTT. Translated, it gives CASSYSTGNTEAFF.